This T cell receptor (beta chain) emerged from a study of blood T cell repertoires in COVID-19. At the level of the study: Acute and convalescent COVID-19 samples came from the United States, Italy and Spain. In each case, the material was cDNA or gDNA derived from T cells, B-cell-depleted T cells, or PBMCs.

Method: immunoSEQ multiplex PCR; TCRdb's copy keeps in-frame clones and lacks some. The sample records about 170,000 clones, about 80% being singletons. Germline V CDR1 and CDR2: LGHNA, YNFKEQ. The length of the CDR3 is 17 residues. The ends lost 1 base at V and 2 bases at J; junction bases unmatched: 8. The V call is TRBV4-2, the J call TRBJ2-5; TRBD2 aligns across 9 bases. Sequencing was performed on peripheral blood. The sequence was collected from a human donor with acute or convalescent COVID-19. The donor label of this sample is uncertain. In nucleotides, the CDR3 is TGTGCCAGCAGCCAAGTGTTTAGCGGGGGCTTACAAGAGACCCAGTACTTC. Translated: CASSQVFSGGLQETQYF.